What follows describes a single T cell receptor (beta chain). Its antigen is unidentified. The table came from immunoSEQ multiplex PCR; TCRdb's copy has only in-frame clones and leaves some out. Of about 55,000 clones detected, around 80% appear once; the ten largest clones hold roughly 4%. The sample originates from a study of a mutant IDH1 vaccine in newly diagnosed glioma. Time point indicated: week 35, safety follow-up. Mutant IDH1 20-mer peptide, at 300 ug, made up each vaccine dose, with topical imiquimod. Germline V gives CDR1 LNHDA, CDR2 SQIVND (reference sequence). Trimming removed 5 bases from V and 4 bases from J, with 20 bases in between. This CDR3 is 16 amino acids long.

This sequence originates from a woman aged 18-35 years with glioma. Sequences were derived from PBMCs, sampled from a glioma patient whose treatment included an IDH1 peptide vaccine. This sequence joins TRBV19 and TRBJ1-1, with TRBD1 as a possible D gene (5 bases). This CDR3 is CASSAAGPALSTEAFF. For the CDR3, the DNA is TGTGCCAGTAGTGCGGCAGGGCCCGCCTTGAGCACTGAAGCTTTCTTT.